What follows are 18 T cell receptor beta chains derived from one specimen sequenced in a study of CXCR3-negative and CXCR3-positive naive CD8 T cells. The antigens of these receptors remain unknown. The study, taken as a whole, reports: Greater hydrophobicity was found in TRB CDR3s of CXCR3-positive naive cells than of CXCR3-negative naive cells.

The TRB libraries of cDNA were built by UMI-labeled 5' RACE. TCRdb re-called the 5' RACE reads and catalogs CDR3 proteins one per entry, DNA excluded. Here the sample table reports 150,000 or so distinct CDR3 sequences. Sequenced input: naive CXCR3+ CD8+ T cells from blood. Subset given: CD45RO-CCR7+CD27+CD95- naive CD8+ T cells expressing CXCR3 (TNR3+). Every receptor here comes from a human donor in good health. Some clones in this sample may be carry-over from other donors' samples.

The V and J genes are TRBV2 and TRBJ2-1; TCRdb gives TRBD2 as the D gene, but with no DNA this cannot be confirmed. The V gene's germline CDR1 is SNHLY and CDR2 FYNNEI. This CDR3 has 14 residues. CDR3 amino acids: CATLGGQLDNEQFF.

CDR3 protein: CSVLSGRAYEQYF. The chain carries TRBV29-1 and TRBJ2-7. The CDR3 loop spans 13 amino acids. The V gene's germline CDR1 is SQVTM and CDR2 ANQGSEA.

The CDR3 reads CASTQGRNTGELFF. The rearrangement links TRBV2 to TRBJ2-2; TCRdb names TRBD1, which stays unverified in the absence of DNA. Germline values: CDR1 SNHLY, CDR2 FYNNEI. The CDR3 spans 14 residues.

The rearrangement links TRBV29-1 to TRBJ1-3; the TRBD1 assignment by TCRdb is unverifiable without DNA. CDR1 SQVTM and CDR2 ANQGSEA come from the germline V gene. This CDR3 spans 16 amino acids. CDR3 in amino acids: CSVTGTGISAGNTIYF.

The V and J genes are TRBV12-3 or TRBV12-4 and TRBJ2-3; TCRdb reports TRBD2, a call that lacks DNA to check it against. The CDR3 consists of 17 residues. The CDR3 sequence: CASSARPSGSSTDTQYF.

V and J are TRBV4-1 and TRBJ1-2; there is no DNA to check the TCRdb D call of TRBD1. Germline lookup yields CDR1 MGHRA and CDR2 YSYEKL. CDR3 length: 15 amino acids. CDR3 sequence reads: CASSHDTGEGSGYTF.

The chain employs TRBV25-1 and TRBJ1-3. CDR1 is MGHDK and CDR2 is SYGVNS in the germline V gene. CDR3 length: 14 residues. The CDR3 loop reads CASSEGPSGNTIYF. Complete variable domain (other parts from reference TRBV25-1 and TRBJ1-3): EADIYQTPRYLVIGTGKKITLECSQTMGHDKMYWYQQDPGMELHLIHYSYGVNSTEKGDLSSESTVSRIRTEHFPLTLESARPSHTSQYLCASSEGPSGNTIYFGEGSWLTVV.

This sequence joins TRBV7-2 and TRBJ2-5. Germline values: CDR1 SGHTA, CDR2 FQGNSA. CDR3 size: 14 residues. CDR3: CASSLYKFQETQYF.

The chain recombines TRBV7-9 with TRBJ1-6; TCRdb's D call of TRBD1 is untestable without DNA. Germline loops: CDR1 SEHNR, CDR2 FQNEAQ (reference sequence). The CDR3 is made up of 19 amino acids. CDR3: CASSFPDKTVRSYNSPLHF. Filled out from reference TRBV7-9 and TRBJ1-6, the complete variable domain reads DTGVSQNPRHKITKRGQNVTFRCDPISEHNRLYWYRQTLGQGPEFLTYFQNEAQLEKSRLLSDRFSAERPKGSFSTLEIQRTEQGDSAMYLCASSFPDKTVRSYNSPLHFGNGTRLTVT.

J is TRBJ2-7 and V is TRBV5-1; the TRBD1 assignment by TCRdb is unverifiable without DNA. The CDR3 has 14 amino acids. The germline V gene has CDR1 SGHRS and CDR2 YFSETQ. CDR3 region: CASSVGTGIDEQYF.

The V call is TRBV7-9, the J call TRBJ2-7; TCRdb picks TRBD2, but there is no DNA to check that call. CDR1 and CDR2 (germline): SEHNR, FQNEAQ (reference sequence). This CDR3 has 14 amino acids. The CDR3 region is CASSLAVGHYEQYF.

The CDR3 loop reads CASSPGMGAYEQYF. The rearrangement joins TRBV28 to TRBJ2-7; lacking DNA, the TRBD1 call made by TCRdb goes unchecked. The CDR3 runs 14 residues. Germline CDR1 MDHEN, CDR2 SYDVKM.

This sequence joins TRBV29-1 and TRBJ2-7; the D call from TCRdb, TRBD2, cannot be confirmed without DNA. The CDR3 extends over 15 amino acids. In germline, CDR1 is SQVTM, CDR2 ANQGSEA. The CDR3 sequence is CSVGLAGDRPYEQYF.

V gene TRBV27 combines with J gene TRBJ1-1; as DNA is missing, the TRBD1 call by TCRdb cannot be tested. Germline CDR1 and CDR2: MNHEY and SMNVEV (reference sequence). This CDR3 is built from 14 residues. Here the CDR3 reads CASSLLGGNTEAFF.

The chain uses TRBV11-2 and TRBJ2-3. CDR1 and CDR2 from the germline V gene are SGHAT and FQNNGV. The CDR3 loop spans 12 amino acids. The CDR3 sequence: CASSPFFDTQYF.

The chain combines TRBV13 with TRBJ2-1; the TRBD2 assignment by TCRdb is unverifiable without DNA. This CDR3 is 17 amino acids long. The germline V gene encodes CDR1 PRHDT and CDR2 FYEKMQ (reference sequence). The CDR3 loop is CASSPALMEHSNNEQFF.

The V call is TRBV19, the J call TRBJ1-1. Germline V gene lookup returns CDR1 LNHDA and CDR2 SQIVND (reference sequence). The CDR3 is 12 amino acids. The CDR3 region is CASSIKGTEAFF.

The chain links TRBV9 to TRBJ1-1; the TCRdb D gene call, TRBD1, has no DNA to confirm it. The CDR3 has 12 residues. Germline CDR1 reads SGDLS; CDR2 reads YYNGEE. This CDR3 reads CASSAGTGEAFF.